The clone carrying this T cell receptor (beta chain) was seen only a few times. Antigen specificity is unknown. This CDR3 is 16 amino acids long. Germline V CDR1 and CDR2: SGHAT, FQNNGV. Deletions cut 3 bases from V and 3 bases from J, with 12 bases between. These data come from a study of cytomegalovirus exposure and HLA in healthy donors. Study-level results: Reportedly, diagnosis of cytomegalovirus status by the classifier showed high specificity and sensitivity.

The PCR employed 60 Vbeta primers together with 13 Jbeta primers. Sequencing used immunoSEQ multiplex PCR; TCRdb keeps in-frame clones, though not all of them. Of under 150,000 clones listed, over 75% are singletons. Specimen: PBMCs. This sequence was found in a middle-aged woman in good health and CMV-seropositive. The V gene is TRBV11-2, the J gene TRBJ1-6; D unresolved. Written as DNA, the CDR3 is TGTGCCAGCAGCTTTGGCTGGGCAGGCTATAATTCACCCCTCCACTTT. Its protein product is CASSFGWAGYNSPLHF.